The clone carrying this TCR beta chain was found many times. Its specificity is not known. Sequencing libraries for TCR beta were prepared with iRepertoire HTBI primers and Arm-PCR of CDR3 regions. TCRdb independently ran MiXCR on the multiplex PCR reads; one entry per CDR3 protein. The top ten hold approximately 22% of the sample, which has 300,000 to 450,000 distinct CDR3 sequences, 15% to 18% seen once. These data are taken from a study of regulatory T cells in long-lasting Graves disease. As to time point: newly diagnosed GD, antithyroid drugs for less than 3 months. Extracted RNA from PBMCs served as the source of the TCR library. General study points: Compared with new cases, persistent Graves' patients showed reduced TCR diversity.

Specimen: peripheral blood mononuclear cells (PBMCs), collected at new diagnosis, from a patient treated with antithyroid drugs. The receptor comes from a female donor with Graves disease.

The CDR3 reads CASSLARGRASYNEQFF. The CDR3 DNA follows: TGTGCCAGCAGCTTAGCGCGAGGGAGGGCTTCCTACAATGAGCAGTTCTTC. V and J are TRBV7-8 and TRBJ2-1, with 7 bases lining up with TRBD2. Losses at the gene ends were 0 bases for V and 1 base for J; bases not matched to a gene: 6. Germline lookup yields CDR1 SGHVS and CDR2 FQNEAQ. The CDR3 consists of 17 residues.